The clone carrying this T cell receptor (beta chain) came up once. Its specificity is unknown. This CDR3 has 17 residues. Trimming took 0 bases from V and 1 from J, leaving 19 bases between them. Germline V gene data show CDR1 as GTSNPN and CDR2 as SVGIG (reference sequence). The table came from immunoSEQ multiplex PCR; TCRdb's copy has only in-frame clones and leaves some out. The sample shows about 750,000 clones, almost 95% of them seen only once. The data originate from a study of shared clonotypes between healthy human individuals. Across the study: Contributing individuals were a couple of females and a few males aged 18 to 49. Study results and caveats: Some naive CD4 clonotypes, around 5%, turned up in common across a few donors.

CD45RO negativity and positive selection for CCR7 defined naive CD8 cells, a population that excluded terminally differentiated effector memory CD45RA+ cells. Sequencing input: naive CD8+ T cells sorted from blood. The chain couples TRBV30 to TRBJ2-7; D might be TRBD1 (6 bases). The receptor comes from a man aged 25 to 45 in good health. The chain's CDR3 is CAWSVLGGRVGSYEQYF. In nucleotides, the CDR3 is TGTGCCTGGAGTGTACTAGGGGGTCGTGTGGGATCCTACGAGCAGTACTTC.